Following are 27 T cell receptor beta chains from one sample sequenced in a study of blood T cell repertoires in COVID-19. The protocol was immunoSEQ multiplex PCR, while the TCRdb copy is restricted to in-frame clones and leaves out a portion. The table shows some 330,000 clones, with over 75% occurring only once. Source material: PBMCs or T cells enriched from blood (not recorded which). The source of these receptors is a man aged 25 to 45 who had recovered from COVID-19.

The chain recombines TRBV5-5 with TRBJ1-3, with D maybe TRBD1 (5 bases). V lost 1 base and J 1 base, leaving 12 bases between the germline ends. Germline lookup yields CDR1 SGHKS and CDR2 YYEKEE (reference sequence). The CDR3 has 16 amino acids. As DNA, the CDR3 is TGTGCCAGCAGCTTGTCGGCTGGGGCGTCTGGAAACACCATATATTTT. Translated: CASSLSAGASGNTIYF.

As DNA, the CDR3 is TGTGCCAGCAGTTGGGGACAGCTGGGGGAAAAACTGTTTTTT. It yields the protein CASSWGQLGEKLFF. This sequence joins TRBV7-9 and TRBJ1-4, with 7 bases aligning to TRBD1. The CDR3 loop spans 14 amino acids. CDR1 and CDR2 (germline): SEHNR, FQNEAQ (reference sequence). After removal of 6 bases from V and 8 bases from J, the junction contained 9 bases not matched to a gene.

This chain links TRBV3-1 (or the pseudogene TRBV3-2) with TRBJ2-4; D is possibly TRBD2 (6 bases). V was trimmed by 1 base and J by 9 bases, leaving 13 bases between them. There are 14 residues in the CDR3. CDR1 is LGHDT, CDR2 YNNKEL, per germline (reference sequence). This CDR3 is CASSQVLQGGIQYF. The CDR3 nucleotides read TGTGCCAGCAGCCAAGTACTCCAGGGAGGCATTCAGTACTTC.

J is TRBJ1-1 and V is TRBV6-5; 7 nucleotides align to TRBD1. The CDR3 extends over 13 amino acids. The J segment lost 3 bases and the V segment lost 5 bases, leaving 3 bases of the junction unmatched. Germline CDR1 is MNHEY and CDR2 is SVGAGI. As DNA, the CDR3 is TGTGCCAGCAGTCGCACAGGGGACACTGAAGCTTTCTTT. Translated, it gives CASSRTGDTEAFF.

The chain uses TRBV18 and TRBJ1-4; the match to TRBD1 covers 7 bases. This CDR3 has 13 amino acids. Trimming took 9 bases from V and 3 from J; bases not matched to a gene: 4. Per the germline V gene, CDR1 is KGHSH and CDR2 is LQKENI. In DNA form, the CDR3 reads TGTGCCAGTCGGGACAGCTCTAATGAAAAACTGTTTTTT. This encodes CASRDSSNEKLFF.

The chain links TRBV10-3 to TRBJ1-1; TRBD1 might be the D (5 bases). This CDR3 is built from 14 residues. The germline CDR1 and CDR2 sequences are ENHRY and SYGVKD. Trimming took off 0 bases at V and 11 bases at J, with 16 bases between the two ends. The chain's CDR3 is CAISESGGIAEAFF. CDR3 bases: TGTGCCATCAGTGAGTCGGGGGGTATCGCGGAGGCTTTCTTT.

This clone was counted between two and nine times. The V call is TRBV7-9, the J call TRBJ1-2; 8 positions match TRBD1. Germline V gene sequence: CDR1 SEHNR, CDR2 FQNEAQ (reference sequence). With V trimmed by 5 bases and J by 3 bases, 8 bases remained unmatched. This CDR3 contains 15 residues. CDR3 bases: TGTGCCAGCAGCACCCCGGGACAGGCATACTATGGCTACACCTTC. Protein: CASSTPGQAYYGYTF. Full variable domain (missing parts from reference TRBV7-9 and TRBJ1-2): DTGVSQNPRHKITKRGQNVTFRCDPISEHNRLYWYRQTLGQGPEFLTYFQNEAQLEKSRLLSDRFSAERPKGSFSTLEIQRTEQGDSAMYLCASSTPGQAYYGYTFGSGTRLTVV.

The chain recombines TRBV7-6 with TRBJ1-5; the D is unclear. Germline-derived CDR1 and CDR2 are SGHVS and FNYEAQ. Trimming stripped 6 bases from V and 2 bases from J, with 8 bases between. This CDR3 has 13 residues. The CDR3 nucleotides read TGTGCCAGCAGTTCCGGGGGCAATCAGCCCCAGCATTTT. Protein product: CASSSGGNQPQHF.

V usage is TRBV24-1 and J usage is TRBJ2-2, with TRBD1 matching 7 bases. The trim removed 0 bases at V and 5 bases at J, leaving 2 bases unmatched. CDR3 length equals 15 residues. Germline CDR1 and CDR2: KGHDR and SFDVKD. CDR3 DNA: TGTGCCACCAGTGATTTGGCCAGGGGGACCGGGGAGCTGTTTTTT. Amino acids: CATSDLARGTGELFF.

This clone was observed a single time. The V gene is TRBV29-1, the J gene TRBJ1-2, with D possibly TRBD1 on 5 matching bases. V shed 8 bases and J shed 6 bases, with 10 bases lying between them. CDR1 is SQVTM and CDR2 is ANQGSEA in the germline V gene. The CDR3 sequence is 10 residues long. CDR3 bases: TGCAGCACACGGGGGGATGGCTACACCTTC. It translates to CSTRGDGYTF.

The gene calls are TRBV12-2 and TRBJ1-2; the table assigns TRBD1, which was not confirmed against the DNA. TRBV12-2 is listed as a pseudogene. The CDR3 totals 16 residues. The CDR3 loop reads CASRLGRDRGHYGYTF. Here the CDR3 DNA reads TGTGCAAGTCGCTTAGGGAGGGACAGGGGGCACTATGGCTACACCTTC.

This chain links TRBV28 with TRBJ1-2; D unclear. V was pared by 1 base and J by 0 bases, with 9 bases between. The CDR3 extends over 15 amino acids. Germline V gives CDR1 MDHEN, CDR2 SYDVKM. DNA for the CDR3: TGTGCCAGCAGTTTATTGGGTACAGCTAACTATGGCTACACCTTC. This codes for CASSLLGTANYGYTF.

The DNA of the CDR3 is TGTGCCAGCAGAGGGACAGGGATGAACACTGAAGCTTTCTTT. Protein: CASRGTGMNTEAFF. This chain joins TRBV18 and TRBJ1-1, with 9 bases lining up with TRBD1. The V segment lost 8 bases and the J segment 0 bases; nucleotides outside the gene matches: 4. The germline CDR1 and CDR2 sequences are KGHSH and LQKENI. The CDR3 runs 14 residues.

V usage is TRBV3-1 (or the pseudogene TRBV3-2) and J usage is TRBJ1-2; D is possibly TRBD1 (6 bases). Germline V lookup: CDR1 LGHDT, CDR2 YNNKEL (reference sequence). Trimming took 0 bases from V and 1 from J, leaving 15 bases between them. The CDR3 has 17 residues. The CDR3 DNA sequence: TGTGCCAGCAGCCAAGATCTTCGGGCAGGGGTTAACTATGGCTACACCTTC. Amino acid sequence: CASSQDLRAGVNYGYTF.

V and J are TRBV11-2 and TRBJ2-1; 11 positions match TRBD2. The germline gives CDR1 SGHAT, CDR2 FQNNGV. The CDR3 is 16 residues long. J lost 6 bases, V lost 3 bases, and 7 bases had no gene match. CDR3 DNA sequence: TGTGCCAGCAGCTTCGTAGCGGGGGGGATGGGCAATGAGCAGTTCTTC. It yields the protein CASSFVAGGMGNEQFF.

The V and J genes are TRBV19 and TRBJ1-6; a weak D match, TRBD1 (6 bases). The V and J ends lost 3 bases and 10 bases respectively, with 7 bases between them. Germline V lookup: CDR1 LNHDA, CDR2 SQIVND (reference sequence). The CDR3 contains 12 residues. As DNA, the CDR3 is TGTGCCAGTAGTATTACAGGGTCACCCCTCCACTTT. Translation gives CASSITGSPLHF.

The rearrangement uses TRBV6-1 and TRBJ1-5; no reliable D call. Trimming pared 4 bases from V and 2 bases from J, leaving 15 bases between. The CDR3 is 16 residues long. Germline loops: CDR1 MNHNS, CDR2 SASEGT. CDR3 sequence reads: CASSGQSGSRNQPQHF. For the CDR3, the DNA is TGTGCCAGCAGTGGTCAGTCGGGGAGTCGCAATCAGCCCCAGCATTTT.

The CDR3 DNA reads TGTGCCACCAGCAGAGATCGCGCGGGGGGAAACACCATATATTTT. As protein: CATSRDRAGGNTIYF. This chain uses TRBV15 with TRBJ1-3; D remains ambiguous. The CDR3 is 15 residues long. CDR1 is LNHNV and CDR2 is YYDKDF in the germline V gene (reference sequence). V was shortened by 0 bases and J by 4 bases, with 10 bases between the two germline ends.

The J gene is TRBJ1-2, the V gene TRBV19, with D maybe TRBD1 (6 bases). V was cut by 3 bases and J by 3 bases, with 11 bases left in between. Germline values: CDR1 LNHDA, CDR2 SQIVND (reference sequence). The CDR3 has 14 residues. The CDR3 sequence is CASSMEWTDYGYTF. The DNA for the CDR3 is TGTGCCAGTAGTATGGAGTGGACAGACTATGGCTACACCTTC.

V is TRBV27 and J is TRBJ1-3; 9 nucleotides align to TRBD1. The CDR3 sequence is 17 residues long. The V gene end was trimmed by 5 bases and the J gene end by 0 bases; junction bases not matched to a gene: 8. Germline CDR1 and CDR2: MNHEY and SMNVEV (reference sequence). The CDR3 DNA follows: TGTGCCAGCAGTCCTGGACAGGGGCCGAGCTCTGGAAACACCATATATTTT. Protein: CASSPGQGPSSGNTIYF.

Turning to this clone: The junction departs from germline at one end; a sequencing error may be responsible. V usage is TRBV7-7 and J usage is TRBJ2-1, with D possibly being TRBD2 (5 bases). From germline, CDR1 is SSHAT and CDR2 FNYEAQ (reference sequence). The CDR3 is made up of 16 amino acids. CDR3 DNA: TGTGCTAGCAGCTTAGCGATCGGAGTTCCGGGGAATGAGCAGTTCTTC. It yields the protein CASSLAIGVPGNEQFF. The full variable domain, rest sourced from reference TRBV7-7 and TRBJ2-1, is GAGVSQSPRYKVTKRGQDVTLRCDPISSHATLYWYQQALGQGPEFLTYFNYEAQPDKSGLPSDRFSAERPEGSISTLTIQRTEQRDSAMYRCASSLAIGVPGNEQFFGPGTRLTVL.

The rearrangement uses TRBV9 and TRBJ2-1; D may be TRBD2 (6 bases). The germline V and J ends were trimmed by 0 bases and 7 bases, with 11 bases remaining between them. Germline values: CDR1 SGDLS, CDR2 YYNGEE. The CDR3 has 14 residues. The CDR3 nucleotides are TGTGCCAGCAGCGTAGCGGGGGTGGGTAATGAGCAGTTCTTC. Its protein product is CASSVAGVGNEQFF. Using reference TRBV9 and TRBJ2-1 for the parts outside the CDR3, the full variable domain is DSGVTQTPKHLITATGQRVTLRCSPRSGDLSVYWYQQSLDQGLQFLIQYYNGEERAKGNILERFSAQQFPDLHSELNLSSLELGDSALYFCASSVAGVGNEQFFGPGTRLTVL.

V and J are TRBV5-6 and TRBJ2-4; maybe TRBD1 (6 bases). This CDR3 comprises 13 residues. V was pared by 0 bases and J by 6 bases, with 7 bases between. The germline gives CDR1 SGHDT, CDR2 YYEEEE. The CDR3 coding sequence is TGTGCCAGCAGCTTGGACAGGGCAAACATTCAGTACTTC. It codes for CASSLDRANIQYF.

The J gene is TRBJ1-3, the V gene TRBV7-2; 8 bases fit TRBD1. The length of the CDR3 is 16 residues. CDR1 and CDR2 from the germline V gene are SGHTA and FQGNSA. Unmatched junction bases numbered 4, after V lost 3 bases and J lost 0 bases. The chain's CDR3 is CASSFNQGASGNTIYF. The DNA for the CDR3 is TGTGCCAGCAGCTTCAACCAGGGGGCCTCTGGAAACACCATATATTTT.

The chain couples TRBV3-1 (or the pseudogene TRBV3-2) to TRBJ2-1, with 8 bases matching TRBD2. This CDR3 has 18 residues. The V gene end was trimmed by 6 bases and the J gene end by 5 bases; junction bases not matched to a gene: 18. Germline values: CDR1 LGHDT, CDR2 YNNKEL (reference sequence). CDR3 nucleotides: TGTGCCAGCAGGAGGGATGGCGGGTTTCCGCGGGGGGACAATGAGCAGTTCTTC. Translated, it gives CASRRDGGFPRGDNEQFF.

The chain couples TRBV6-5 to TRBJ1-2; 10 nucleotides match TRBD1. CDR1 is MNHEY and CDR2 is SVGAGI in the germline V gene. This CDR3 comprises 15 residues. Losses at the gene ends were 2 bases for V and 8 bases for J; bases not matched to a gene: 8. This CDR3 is CASSYEGQGIRGYTF. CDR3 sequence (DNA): TGTGCCAGCAGTTACGAGGGACAGGGGATAAGAGGCTACACCTTC.

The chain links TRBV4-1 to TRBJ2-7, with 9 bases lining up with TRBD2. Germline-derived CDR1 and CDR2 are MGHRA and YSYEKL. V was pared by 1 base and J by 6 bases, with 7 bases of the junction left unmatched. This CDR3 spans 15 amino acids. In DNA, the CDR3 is TGCGCCAGCAGCCAAGCGCCGGGACTAGCCGCCGAGCAGTACTTC. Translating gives CASSQAPGLAAEQYF.